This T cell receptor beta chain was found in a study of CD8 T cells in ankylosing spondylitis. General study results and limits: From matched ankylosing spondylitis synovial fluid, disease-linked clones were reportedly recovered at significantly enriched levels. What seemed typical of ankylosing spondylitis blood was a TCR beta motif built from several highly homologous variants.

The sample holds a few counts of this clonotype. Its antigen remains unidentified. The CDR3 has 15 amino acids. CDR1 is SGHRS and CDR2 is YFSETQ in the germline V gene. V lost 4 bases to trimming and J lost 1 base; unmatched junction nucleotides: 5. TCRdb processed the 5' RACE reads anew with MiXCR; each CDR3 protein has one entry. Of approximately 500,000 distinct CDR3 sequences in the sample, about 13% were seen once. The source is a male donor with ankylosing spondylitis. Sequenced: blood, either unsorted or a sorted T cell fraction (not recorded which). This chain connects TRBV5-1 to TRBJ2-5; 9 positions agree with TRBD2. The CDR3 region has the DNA TGCGCCAGCAGCCCAGTAGCGGGGGTCCAAGAGACCCAGTACTTC. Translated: CASSPVAGVQETQYF.